What follows is one T cell receptor (beta chain) and its context. Its target is unknown. Germline loops: CDR1 SGHTA, CDR2 FQGNSA. After removal of 5 bases from V and 4 bases from J, the junction contained 5 bases not matched to a gene. The CDR3 extends over 14 amino acids. The donors formed part of the 120-subject validation cohort, distinct from the roughly 620-subject first cohort. This entry is derived from a study of cytomegalovirus exposure and HLA in healthy donors. Study-wide results and caveats: Many donors carried some public TCRs, although rarity characterized most TCR sequences. The tendency of first-cohort TCR clusters to co-occur in the 110 or so validation repertoires emerged from a later analysis.

Libraries were prepared by immunoSEQ multiplex PCR; TCRdb keeps only in-frame clonotypes and omits some of them. The sample consists of about 73,000 clones, around 95% of them appearing once. The TCR was taken from a man aged 18 to 29 in good health and CMV-seronegative. The chain carries TRBV7-2 and TRBJ1-3; 7 bases agree with TRBD1. The specimen sequenced was PBMCs. CDR3 in amino acids: CASSHPTGGNTIYF. CDR3 bases: TGTGCCAGCAGCCACCCGACAGGGGGAAACACCATATATTTT.